The table lists the clone carrying this TCR beta chain with a count of one. The antigen remains undetermined. The entry originates in a study of cytomegalovirus exposure and HLA in healthy donors. The PCR was carried out with 60 Vbeta primers and 13 Jbeta primers. Using immunoSEQ multiplex PCR, the repertoire was profiled, and TCRdb retains in-frame clones only, with some absent. The sample includes around 100,000 clones, about 79% seen only once; the top ten take 2.5% to 3%. Study-level points and caveats: The only immune exposure information that was available was CMV serostatus.

The CDR3 sequence is 14 residues long. Germline V gene data show CDR1 as MDHEN and CDR2 as SYDVKM. The V end was cut by 7 bases, the J end by 7 bases, with 17 bases between. The source of this sequence is a woman aged 18-29 years in good health and CMV-seropositive. The rearrangement uses TRBV28 and TRBJ1-5; D possibly corresponds to TRBD1 (5 bases). The sample was PBMCs. The CDR3: CASKSGDVGQPQHF. CDR3 nucleotides: TGTGCCAGCAAATCGGGGGACGTAGGGCAGCCCCAGCATTTT.